The rows below give T cell receptor beta chains drawn from one sample of a study of vaccination and CD4 T cells after COVID-19. TCRdb fed the PCR reads into MiXCR, producing one record per CDR3 protein. The sample records under 20,000 distinct CDR3 sequences, around 40% being singletons. Their antigen targets remain unknown. Here the sequenced sample was CD4+ T cells from blood, cultured in vitro, taken before SARS-CoV-2 vaccination. The receptors here all came from a human donor who had recovered from COVID-19. Both conserved end residues are part of each CDR3. The D gene is left open where the match is weak.

>TRBV5-4|TRBJ1-1|.
CASSPEGRPVWSEAFF
>TRBV29-1|TRBJ2-7|.
CSVSQGRHEQYF
>TRBV11-2|TRBJ1-3|.
CASSSYSGNTIYF
>TRBV6-2/TRBV6-3|TRBJ2-3|.
CASSLNWLTDTQYF
>TRBV4-1|TRBJ1-5|.
CASSPHGRGADQPQHF
>TRBV6-2/TRBV6-3|TRBJ1-1|TRBD1
CASRTGGTTEAFF
>TRBV2|TRBJ1-6|.
CASASDSNSPLHF
>TRBV6-1|TRBJ2-7|TRBD2
CASSPGLAGDLSYEQYF
>TRBV2|TRBJ1-1|.
CASSGLGRNTEAFF
>TRBV6-1|TRBJ1-2|TRBD1
CASSEGQGRGYTF
>TRBV6-1|TRBJ2-3|TRBD2
CASSKTSGSTSTDTQYF
>TRBV20-1|TRBJ2-7|TRBD2
CSARVRGAGFAYEQYF
>TRBV10-1|TRBJ2-3|.
CASSEGQSTDTQYF
>TRBV11-3|TRBJ2-3|.
CASSLNLGGSLDTQYF
>TRBV7-2|TRBJ2-5|TRBD1
CASSRQRGQGQETQYF
>TRBV27|TRBJ2-7|.
CASGRPNTYEQYF
>TRBV20-1|TRBJ2-4|TRBD1
CSVGTGGNIQYF